What follows are 12 T cell receptor beta chains derived from one specimen sequenced in a study of blood T cell repertoires in COVID-19. Using immunoSEQ multiplex PCR, the repertoire was profiled, and TCRdb retains in-frame clones only, with some absent. Of some 150,000 clones in the sample, 80% were seen once. The sample consisted of peripheral blood. All receptors derive from a woman aged 45-65 years with acute or convalescent COVID-19.

The count of this clone is one. The chain employs TRBV7-2 and TRBJ1-6; 7 bases are shared with TRBD1. The CDR3 covers 16 residues. The junction had 11 bases not matched to a gene; V was cut back by 5 bases and J by 7 bases. Germline CDR1 is SGHTA and CDR2 is FQGNSA. The CDR3 sequence: CASSLLWDSRNSPLHF. The CDR3 bases are TGTGCCAGCAGCCTCCTCTGGGACAGTCGGAATTCACCCCTCCACTTT.

The chain recombines TRBV18 with TRBJ2-4; weak D call: TRBD2 (5 bases). V was clipped by 3 bases and J by 0 bases, with 9 bases between them. This CDR3 has 15 amino acids. Germline V gives CDR1 KGHSH, CDR2 LQKENI. CDR3 in amino acids: CASSPQDLAKNIQYF. In DNA form, the CDR3 reads TGTGCCAGCTCACCCCAGGACTTAGCCAAAAACATTCAGTACTTC.

The count of this clone is one. The chain joins TRBV4-2 to TRBJ1-6, with D maybe TRBD1 (5 bases). CDR1 LGHNA and CDR2 YNFKEQ come from the germline V gene. The ends were cut back, 4 bases at V and 5 bases at J, with 9 bases in the middle. The CDR3 spans 14 residues. This chain's CDR3 is CASSPKGHNSPLHF. CDR3 coding DNA: TGTGCCAGCAGCCCGAAGGGGCATAATTCACCCCTCCACTTT.

This clone has only one observation. This chain connects TRBV18 to TRBJ1-4; TRBD1 agrees at 8 bases. The ends lost 1 base at V and 11 bases at J; junction bases unmatched: 6. The CDR3 loop spans 14 amino acids. From germline, CDR1 is KGHSH and CDR2 LQKENI. Written as DNA, the CDR3 is TGTGCCAGCTCACCACTGCAGGGGGCGAATAAACTGTTTTTT. This codes for CASSPLQGANKLFF.

The V gene is TRBV18, the J gene TRBJ1-6; 7 positions agree with TRBD1. With V trimmed by 5 bases and J by 7 bases, 11 bases remained unmatched. Germline assignment: CDR1 KGHSH and CDR2 LQKENI. The CDR3 sequence is 16 residues long. CDR3 sequence reads: CASSSRQGAFNSPLHF. CDR3 coding DNA: TGTGCCAGCTCAAGCAGACAGGGAGCCTTCAATTCACCCCTCCACTTT.

This clone occurred a few times. The genes are TRBV7-2 and TRBJ2-3; a possible D gene is TRBD2 (6 bases). The V gene lost 5 bases and the J gene lost 5 bases, with 17 bases spanning the gap. This CDR3 has 15 amino acids. Germline V gene sequence: CDR1 SGHTA, CDR2 FQGNSA. The CDR3 loop is CASSPAGGRRDTQYF. CDR3 in DNA: TGTGCCAGCAGCCCAGCGGGCGGGCGAAGAGATACGCAGTATTTT.

This clone was seen at least ten times. The chain is built from TRBV6-6 and TRBJ2-7; 11 positions agree with TRBD2. Trimming cost V 4 bases and J 3 bases; bases outside gene matches: 8. CDR1 is MNHNY, CDR2 SVGAGI, per germline (reference sequence). The CDR3 spans 16 residues. For the CDR3, the DNA is TGTGCCAGCAGTTTCGCTCCTAGCGGGGGGTACTACGAGCAGTACTTC. It codes for CASSFAPSGGYYEQYF.

The chain combines TRBV6-2 or TRBV6-3 with TRBJ2-5, with 12 bases lining up with TRBD2. The J segment lost 4 bases and the V segment lost 2 bases, leaving 14 bases of the junction unmatched. This CDR3 spans 19 amino acids. From germline, CDR1 is MNHEY and CDR2 SVGEGT. The CDR3 DNA reads TGTGCCAGCAGTTACCCGGAGACTAGCGGGGGTCGGTTACGAGAGACCCAGTACTTC. It codes for CASSYPETSGGRLRETQYF.

This clone was detected once. This chain joins TRBV20-1 and TRBJ2-7, with 7 bases fitting TRBD2. The CDR3 sequence is 13 residues long. With 3 bases clipped from V and 3 bases from J, the junction kept 5 bases outside the gene matches. Germline loops: CDR1 DFQATT, CDR2 SNEGSKA (reference sequence). The CDR3 loop reads CSASTSGDYEQYF. CDR3 nucleotides: TGCAGTGCTAGTACGAGCGGGGACTACGAGCAGTACTTC.

J is TRBJ2-3 and V is TRBV4-2; D gene unclear. From germline, CDR1 is LGHNA and CDR2 YNFKEQ. The CDR3 extends over 14 amino acids. V was pared by 0 bases and J by 1 base, with 5 bases between. CDR3 sequence reads: CASSQEGGTDTQYF. CDR3 DNA sequence: TGTGCCAGCAGCCAAGAAGGAGGCACAGATACGCAGTATTTT.

J is TRBJ2-7 and V is TRBV27; 9 bases line up with TRBD2. Germline CDR1 MNHEY, CDR2 SMNVEV (reference sequence). V was clipped by 6 bases and J by 4 bases; unmatched bases: 7. The CDR3 covers 14 residues. The CDR3 sequence is CASSPAGGPYEQYF. Written as DNA, the CDR3 is TGTGCCAGCAGCCCAGCGGGGGGACCTTACGAGCAGTACTTC.

The chain carries TRBV13 and TRBJ2-3, with TRBD1 as a possible D gene (6 bases). From germline, CDR1 is PRHDT and CDR2 FYEKMQ (reference sequence). The V end was cut by 2 bases, the J end by 5 bases, with 11 bases between. This CDR3 has 14 amino acids. CDR3 in DNA: TGTGCCAGCAGCTTACAGGGGCGGATAGATACGCAGTATTTT. Residues: CASSLQGRIDTQYF.